This TCR beta chain came from a study of blood T cell repertoires in COVID-19. This CDR3 has 14 amino acids. Germline values: CDR1 MNHEY, CDR2 SVGAGI. V lost 7 bases, J lost 2 bases, and 7 bases stayed unmatched. Clones were sequenced by immunoSEQ multiplex PCR, and TCRdb holds only the in-frame ones, with some missing. Counted here are about 280,000 clones, more than 80% occurring once; the ten biggest clones make up 2.5% to 3.5%. Specimen: peripheral blood. The origin of this receptor is a woman younger than 45 with active or convalescent COVID-19. This chain connects TRBV6-5 to TRBJ2-7; TRBD1 aligns across 8 bases. CDR3 bases: TGTGCCAGCACCGAGGGCAGGGGGCCCTACGAGCAGTACTTC. Amino acids: CASTEGRGPYEQYF.